This TCR beta chain was documented in a study of technical replicates of blood from a handful of donors. Sequencing used immunoSEQ multiplex PCR; TCRdb keeps in-frame clones, though not all of them. The sample consists of roughly 81,000 clones, about 86% of them appearing once. V shed 5 bases, J shed 5 bases, and the junction held 10 bases outside the gene matches. The CDR3 has 15 residues. Germline values: CDR1 SEHNR, CDR2 FQNEAQ (reference sequence). The chain combines TRBV7-9 with TRBJ2-7; 9 nucleotides match TRBD1. The TCR sequence derives from a human donor in good health. Some clones in this sample may be carry-over from other donors' samples. The sample taken for sequencing was PBMCs. The CDR3 nucleotides read TGTGCCAGCAGCACCAGGACAGGGGTAAGCAACGAGCAGTACTTC. Translation gives CASSTRTGVSNEQYF.